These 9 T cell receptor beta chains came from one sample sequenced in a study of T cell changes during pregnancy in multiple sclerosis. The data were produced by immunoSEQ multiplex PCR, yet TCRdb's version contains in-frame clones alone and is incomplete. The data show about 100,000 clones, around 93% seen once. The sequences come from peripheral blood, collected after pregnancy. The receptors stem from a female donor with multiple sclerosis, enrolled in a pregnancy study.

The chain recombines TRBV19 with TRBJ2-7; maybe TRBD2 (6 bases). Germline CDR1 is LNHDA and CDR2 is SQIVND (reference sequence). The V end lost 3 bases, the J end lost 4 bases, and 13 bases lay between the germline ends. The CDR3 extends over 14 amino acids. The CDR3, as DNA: TGTGCCAGTAGTATGGGAGGCGTGAGATACGAGCAGTACTTC. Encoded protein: CASSMGGVRYEQYF.

CDR3 protein: CASSLLSETQYF. DNA for the CDR3: TGTGCCAGCAGCTTACTATCAGAGACCCAGTACTTC. The chain carries TRBV7-2 and TRBJ2-5, with D hard to call. The germline V gene has CDR1 SGHTA and CDR2 FQGNSA. V was cut by 2 bases and J by 4 bases, with 5 bases left in between. The CDR3 contains 12 residues.

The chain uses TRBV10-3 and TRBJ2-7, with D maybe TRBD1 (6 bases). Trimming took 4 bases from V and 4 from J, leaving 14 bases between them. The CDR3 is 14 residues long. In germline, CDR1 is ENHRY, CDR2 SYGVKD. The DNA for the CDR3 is TGTGCCATCAGTGGCTCCAGGGGTGGGTACGAGCAGTACTTC. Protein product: CAISGSRGGYEQYF.

CDR3 amino acids: CASSVTGLRETQYF. DNA of the CDR3: TGTGCCAGCAGTGTGACAGGGCTCAGAGAGACCCAGTACTTC. The V gene is TRBV2, the J gene TRBJ2-5; the match to TRBD1 covers 7 bases. Germline lookup yields CDR1 SNHLY and CDR2 FYNNEI. There are 14 residues in the CDR3. V lost 4 bases, J lost 4 bases, and 6 bases stayed unmatched.

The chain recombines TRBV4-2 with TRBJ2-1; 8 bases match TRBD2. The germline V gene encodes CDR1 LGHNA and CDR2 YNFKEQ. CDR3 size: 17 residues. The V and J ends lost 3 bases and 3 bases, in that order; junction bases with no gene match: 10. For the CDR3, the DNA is TGTGCCAGCAGCCACACCCCCTTGGCGGGGGGCTACAATGAGCAGTTCTTC. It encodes CASSHTPLAGGYNEQFF.

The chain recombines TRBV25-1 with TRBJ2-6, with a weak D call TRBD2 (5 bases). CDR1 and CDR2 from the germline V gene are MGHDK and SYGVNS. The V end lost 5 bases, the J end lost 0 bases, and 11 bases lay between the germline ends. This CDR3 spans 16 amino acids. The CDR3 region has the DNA TGTGCCAGCAGTACTACCCGGGGCTCTGGGGCCAACGTCCTGACTTTC. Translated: CASSTTRGSGANVLTF.

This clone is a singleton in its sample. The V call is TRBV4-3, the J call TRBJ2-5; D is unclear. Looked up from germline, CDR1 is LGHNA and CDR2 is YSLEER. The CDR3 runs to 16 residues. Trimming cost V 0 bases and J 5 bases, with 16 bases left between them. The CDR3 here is CASSQEPEAGWETQYF. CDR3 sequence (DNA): TGCGCCAGCAGCCAAGAACCCGAGGCCGGCTGGGAGACCCAGTACTTC.

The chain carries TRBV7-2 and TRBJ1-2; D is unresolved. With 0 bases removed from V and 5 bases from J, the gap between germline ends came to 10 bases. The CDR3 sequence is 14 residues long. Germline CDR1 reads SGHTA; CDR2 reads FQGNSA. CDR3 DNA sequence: TGTGCCAGCAGCTTAGCGCAGGCCTTGTATGGCTACACCTTC. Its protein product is CASSLAQALYGYTF.

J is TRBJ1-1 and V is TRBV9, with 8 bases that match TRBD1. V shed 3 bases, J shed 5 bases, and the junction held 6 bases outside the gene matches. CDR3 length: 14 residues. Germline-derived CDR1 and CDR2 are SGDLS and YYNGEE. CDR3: CASSGQGLGTEAFF. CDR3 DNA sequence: TGTGCCAGCAGCGGACAGGGGTTGGGTACTGAAGCTTTCTTT.